The 6 T cell receptor beta chains below were found in one sample sequenced in a study of cytomegalovirus exposure and HLA in healthy donors. Primers: 60 Vbeta forward and 13 Jbeta reverse. Using immunoSEQ multiplex PCR, the repertoire was profiled, and TCRdb retains in-frame clones only, with some absent. The sample yields 35,000 to 45,000 clones, about three quarters seen once. Sequencing used PBMCs. The receptors originated from a woman between 25 and 40 years old in good health and CMV-seronegative.

This clone was counted once. CDR3 in amino acids: CAWNYHPSIRGNEQFF. Here the CDR3 DNA reads TGTGCCTGGAATTACCACCCCTCGATCAGGGGCAACGAGCAGTTCTTC. The genes are TRBV30 and TRBJ2-1; D is possibly TRBD1 (6 bases). Germline values: CDR1 GTSNPN, CDR2 SVGIG (reference sequence). The V gene lost 4 bases and the J gene lost 10 bases, with 26 bases spanning the gap. CDR3 size: 16 residues.

CDR3 in DNA: TGCAGCGTTGCTAGTTTTAGGGCTTTCTTT. Translated: CSVASFRAFF. This chain links TRBV29-1 with TRBJ1-1; D is ambiguous. The V gene's germline CDR1 is SQVTM and CDR2 ANQGSEA. The V end was cut by 4 bases, the J end by 11 bases, with 11 bases between. This CDR3 region has 10 residues.

This clone appeared a single time. V is TRBV18 and J is TRBJ2-6; TRBD1 matches at 8 bases. The germline V gene has CDR1 KGHSH and CDR2 LQKENI. There are 20 residues in the CDR3. Trimming cost V 2 bases and J 0 bases; bases outside gene matches: 12. CDR3 in amino acids: CASSPVGQEGRFSGANVLTF. As DNA, the CDR3 is TGTGCCAGCTCACCAGTGGGACAGGAGGGGCGATTCTCTGGGGCCAACGTCCTGACTTTC.

V is TRBV7-8 and J is TRBJ2-5, with D perhaps matching TRBD2 (5 bases). The CDR3 has 13 residues. V lost 0 bases to trimming and J lost 4 bases, with 6 bases between them. The germline gives CDR1 SGHVS, CDR2 FQNEAQ. Here the CDR3 DNA reads TGTGCCAGCAGCTTAGCCAGCGGAGAGACCCAGTACTTC. This gives the protein CASSLASGETQYF. Complete variable domain (other parts from reference TRBV7-8 and TRBJ2-5): GAGVSQSPRYKVAKRGQDVALRCDPISGHVSLFWYQQALGQGPEFLTYFQNEAQLDKSGLPSDRFFAERPEGSVSTLKIQRTQQEDSAVYLCASSLASGETQYFGPGTRLLVL.

The V and J genes are TRBV28 and TRBJ2-7, with 7 bases that match TRBD1. The length of the CDR3 is 15 residues. V was clipped by 3 bases and J by 6 bases; unmatched bases: 11. CDR1 and CDR2 from the germline V gene are MDHEN and SYDVKM. The DNA of the CDR3 is TGTGCCAGCAGTTTGGTTGGGACAGCCTCTTCCGAGCAGTACTTC. As protein: CASSLVGTASSEQYF.

The DNA for the CDR3 is TGTGCCAGCAGCTTAGGGGGCGTGCGCCGCACCTATCAGCCCCAGCATTTT. It translates to CASSLGGVRRTYQPQHF. The V gene is TRBV7-2, the J gene TRBJ1-5; tentatively, D is TRBD1 (5 bases). Germline values: CDR1 SGHTA, CDR2 FQGNSA. Trimming removed 1 base at V and 5 bases at J, with 18 bases between. CDR3 length equals 17 residues.